This TCR beta chain was documented in a study of Graves' ophthalmopathy and Graves' hyperthyroidism. Notes on the study in general: The study's model predicted ophthalmopathy progression at about 68% sensitivity and 72.22% specificity.

This clonotype was seen repeatedly, ten times or more. Its antigen is unknown. Every ophthalmopathy donor presented moderate-to-severe activity, CAS ≥3, NOSPECS ≥4 and duration under 3 months. RNA transcripts yielded amplified TCR beta CDR3 regions. RT-PCR in the first round used HTBI primers; a second-round multiplex PCR followed. In TCRdb, the multiplex PCR reads were re-called with MiXCR into one record per CDR3 protein. The table lists approximately 480,000 distinct CDR3 sequences, around an eighth of them singletons. Sequenced: blood. The sequence was obtained from a woman in her 30s with Graves' ophthalmopathy.

CDR3 sequence reads: CASRGERIQGYTF. The CDR3 nucleotides read TGTGCCAGCAGGGGGGAGCGTATTCAAGGCTACACCTTC. This chain links TRBV2 with TRBJ1-2; weak D call: TRBD1 (5 bases). Germline assignment: CDR1 SNHLY and CDR2 FYNNEI. There are 13 residues in the CDR3. V was clipped by 6 bases and J by 8 bases, with 16 bases between them.